The clone carrying this TCR beta chain was observed once. These data are taken from a study of memory CD4+ T cells and cytomegalovirus serostatus. Single viable CD3+CD4+CD8-CD45RO+ cells were sorted as the memory CD4+ T cells. TCRdb keeps only in-frame clones here, not all; method: immunoSEQ multiplex PCR. The data contain just under 95,000 clones, 80% of them seen just once; the ten biggest clones take up around 3.6%. This CDR3 has 13 amino acids. The germline V gene encodes CDR1 ENHRY and CDR2 SYGVKD. V shed 10 bases, J shed 6 bases, and the junction held 4 bases outside the gene matches. The chain combines TRBV10-3 with TRBJ2-2, with 11 nucleotides matching TRBD1. Material: memory CD4+ T cells from blood. This receptor was identified in an adult in good health and CMV-seropositive. Written as DNA, the CDR3 is TGTGCCAGCCGGACAGGGGGCGCCGGGGAGCTGTTTTTT. This codes for CASRTGGAGELFF.